What follows are 27 T cell receptor beta chains derived from one specimen sequenced in a study of control samples from healthy donors and cancer patients. Only in-frame clones appear in the TCRdb table, and some are missing; sequencing was by immunoSEQ multiplex PCR. The data contain about 140,000 clones, 85% to 95% of them singletons. Material: blood. The receptor source for this set is a man aged 40-55 years in good health.

The chain uses TRBV6-6 and TRBJ2-7; TRBD1 matches at 8 bases. Losses at the gene ends were 2 bases for V and 2 bases for J; bases not matched to a gene: 8. Germline V gene lookup returns CDR1 MNHNY and CDR2 SVGAGI (reference sequence). The CDR3 contains 16 residues. CDR3 sequence reads: CASSYPTGGNPYEQYF. CDR3 nucleotides: TGTGCCAGCAGTTACCCCACAGGGGGGAACCCCTACGAGCAGTACTTC.

This sequence joins TRBV11-2 and TRBJ2-2; D is perhaps TRBD1 (5 bases). CDR3 length: 13 residues. V lost 5 bases and J lost 7, with 11 bases in between. Germline V lookup: CDR1 SGHAT, CDR2 FQNNGV. Written as DNA, the CDR3 is TGTGCCAGCAGCAGGGGTTGGGGCGGGGAGCTGTTTTTT. It is translated as CASSRGWGGELFF.

This sequence joins TRBV4-2 and TRBJ1-6; no reliable D call. CDR3 length: 17 residues. Germline CDR1 LGHNA, CDR2 YNFKEQ. Trimming shortened V by 4 bases and J by 5 bases, and 18 bases separated the two germline ends. The CDR3 here is CASSLKSLAEHNSPLHF. CDR3 DNA sequence: TGTGCCAGCAGCCTCAAGAGTCTGGCGGAACATAATTCACCCCTCCACTTT.

The rearrangement joins TRBV5-6 to TRBJ2-1, with 8 bases matching TRBD2. The CDR3 length is 15 residues. Germline V gene sequence: CDR1 SGHDT, CDR2 YYEEEE. The V segment lost 2 bases and the J segment 6 bases; nucleotides outside the gene matches: 7. Here the CDR3 DNA reads TGTGCCAGCAGCTTTCTAACGGGGGGGCGCAATGAGCAGTTCTTC. Amino acid sequence: CASSFLTGGRNEQFF.

V usage is TRBV9 and J usage is TRBJ2-5; 7 bases match TRBD2. Unmatched junction bases numbered 4, after V lost 2 bases and J lost 6 bases. CDR1 is SGDLS, CDR2 YYNGEE, per germline. CDR3 length: 13 residues. CDR3 amino acids: CASSVGGSQTQYF. The CDR3 DNA reads TGTGCCAGCAGCGTCGGCGGGAGCCAGACCCAGTACTTC.

The chain recombines TRBV6-1 with TRBJ2-4; the D is unclear. Between the trimmed V and J ends, which lost 1 base and 2 bases, there was a span of 18 bases. The CDR3 consists of 18 residues. Germline V gives CDR1 MNHNS, CDR2 SASEGT. The CDR3 loop reads CASSEVVGVGRTKNIQYF. CDR3 in DNA: TGTGCCAGCAGTGAAGTAGTCGGCGTAGGTCGGACCAAAAACATTCAGTACTTC.

The chain employs TRBV3-1 (or the pseudogene TRBV3-2) and TRBJ2-3; D is perhaps TRBD1 or TRBD2 (5 bases each). CDR1 is LGHDT and CDR2 is YNNKEL in the germline V gene (reference sequence). V lost 6 bases and J 0 bases, leaving 7 bases between the germline ends. The CDR3 has 13 amino acids. The CDR3 loop is CASRRGSTDTQYF. DNA of the CDR3: TGTGCCAGCAGGAGGGGTAGCACAGATACGCAGTATTTT.

The genes are TRBV10-1 and TRBJ1-1, with D tentatively TRBD1 (5 bases). The V gene's germline CDR1 is WNHNN and CDR2 SYGVQD (reference sequence). This CDR3 is built from 15 residues. Trimming took off 4 bases at V and 0 bases at J, with 12 bases between the two ends. CDR3 residues: CASSVSAGMNTEAFF. The CDR3 region has the DNA TGCGCCAGCAGTGTTTCGGCAGGGATGAACACTGAAGCTTTCTTT.

The chain has TRBV3-1 (or the pseudogene TRBV3-2) and TRBJ1-2; maybe TRBD1 (5 bases). The CDR3 spans 16 residues. Trimming stripped 0 bases from V and 2 bases from J, with 13 bases between. Per germline, CDR1 LGHDT and CDR2 YNNKEL (reference sequence). DNA for the CDR3: TGTGCCAGCAGCCAAGATCCCCGAGGGGACAACTATGGCTACACCTTC. It translates to CASSQDPRGDNYGYTF.

The chain carries TRBV19 and TRBJ2-2; TRBD1 matches 10 bases. Germline V gene lookup returns CDR1 LNHDA and CDR2 SQIVND (reference sequence). This CDR3 comprises 15 residues. Trimming removed 6 bases from V and 0 bases from J; junction bases left unmatched: 1. CDR3 residues: CASRGQGANTGELFF. The CDR3 DNA sequence: TGTGCCAGTAGAGGACAGGGGGCGAACACCGGGGAGCTGTTTTTT.

The rearrangement links TRBV18 to TRBJ1-1; 9 positions agree with TRBD1. V shed 5 bases, J shed 6 bases, and the junction held 7 bases outside the gene matches. Per germline, CDR1 KGHSH and CDR2 LQKENI. This CDR3 spans 14 amino acids. DNA of the CDR3: TGTGCCAGCTCATCGGTGGGACAGGGTTCTGAAGCTTTCTTT. This translates into CASSSVGQGSEAFF.

This clone was counted a single time. The J gene is TRBJ2-3, the V gene TRBV25-1, with 8 bases matching TRBD2. The CDR3 covers 17 residues. J gave up 5 bases and V 1 base, and 11 bases lay outside the gene matches. Germline V CDR1 and CDR2: MGHDK, SYGVNS. For the CDR3, the DNA is TGTGCCAGCAGTGAATTCTTCCGGGAGCGGGAGATAGATACGCAGTATTTT. It specifies CASSEFFREREIDTQYF.

The rearrangement uses TRBV12-3 or TRBV12-4 and TRBJ1-1; D uncertain. V lost 5 bases to trimming and J lost 8 bases, with 12 bases between them. This CDR3 is 12 amino acids long. The CDR3 loop reads CASSPAPPEAFF. The CDR3 coding sequence is TGTGCCAGCAGTCCCGCTCCCCCCGAAGCTTTCTTT.

This chain links TRBV9 with TRBJ1-5; D ambiguous. The germline gives CDR1 SGDLS, CDR2 YYNGEE. Trimming stripped 0 bases from V and 7 bases from J, with 11 bases between. The CDR3 extends over 14 amino acids. The CDR3 reads CASSVGQAGQPQHF. Here the CDR3 DNA reads TGTGCCAGCAGCGTAGGTCAGGCAGGACAGCCCCAGCATTTT.

V and J are TRBV24-1 and TRBJ1-4; D gene uncertain. The germline V gene encodes CDR1 KGHDR and CDR2 SFDVKD. CDR3 length: 15 residues. Trimming removed 1 base from V and 4 bases from J, with 9 bases in between. The CDR3 is CATSDFGGYNEKLFF. CDR3 sequence (DNA): TGTGCCACCAGTGATTTTGGAGGATATAATGAAAAACTGTTTTTT.

The genes are TRBV10-3 and TRBJ1-6; weak D call: TRBD1 (5 bases). The CDR3 has 15 amino acids. Per the germline V gene, CDR1 is ENHRY and CDR2 is SYGVKD. The V and J ends lost 2 bases and 5 bases respectively, with 10 bases between them. In DNA, the CDR3 is TGTGCCATCAGTGAGGGCAGGGCACATAATTCACCCCTCCACTTT. This sequence encodes CAISEGRAHNSPLHF.

This chain joins TRBV5-4 and TRBJ2-7, with 7 bases identical to TRBD2. V shed 0 bases, J shed 2 bases, and the junction held 5 bases outside the gene matches. The CDR3 totals 15 residues. CDR1 and CDR2 (germline): SGHNT, YYREEE (reference sequence). DNA of the CDR3: TGTGCCAGCAGCTTGGGGAGCGGGATGACCTACGAGCAGTACTTC. Its translation is CASSLGSGMTYEQYF.

The chain joins TRBV20-1 to TRBJ1-2, with TRBD1 identical over 7 bases. V gave up 3 bases and J gave up 10 bases; unmatched junction bases: 8. This CDR3 contains 12 residues. The germline V gene has CDR1 DFQATT and CDR2 SNEGSKA (reference sequence). The CDR3 loop reads CSASGRGSSYTF. CDR3 sequence (DNA): TGCAGTGCTAGTGGCAGGGGGTCTTCCTACACCTTC.

The chain carries TRBV14 and TRBJ2-7, with D unclear. V was shortened by 0 bases and J by 4 bases, with 1 base between the two germline ends. The CDR3 extends over 11 amino acids. Germline CDR1 SGHDN, CDR2 FVKESK. The CDR3 loop reads CASSQDYEQYF. CDR3 in DNA: TGTGCCAGCAGCCAAGATTACGAGCAGTACTTC.

This clone was recorded a few times. The chain carries TRBV13 and TRBJ2-1; D remains unclear. Germline CDR1 PRHDT, CDR2 FYEKMQ (reference sequence). The ends were cut back, 5 bases at V and 7 bases at J, with 12 bases in the middle. The CDR3 sequence is 13 residues long. The CDR3 sequence: CASSTHKVNEQFF. The CDR3 DNA follows: TGTGCCAGCAGCACTCACAAGGTGAATGAGCAGTTCTTC.

The rearrangement links TRBV6-5 to TRBJ2-7, with a weak D call TRBD1 (6 bases). Germline V lookup: CDR1 MNHEY, CDR2 SVGAGI. V dropped 6 bases and J dropped 3 bases, with 15 bases sitting between them. The CDR3 spans 14 residues. The CDR3 is CASRNFRDNYEQYF. The CDR3 DNA follows: TGTGCCAGCAGGAACTTCCGGGACAACTACGAGCAGTACTTC.

The chain combines TRBV6-5 with TRBJ2-2; 7 bases map to TRBD1. J was trimmed by 8 bases and V by 6 bases; bases with no gene match: 9. Germline loops: CDR1 MNHEY, CDR2 SVGAGI. CDR3 length: 14 amino acids. CDR3 protein: CASSLANRGGELFF. For the CDR3, the DNA is TGTGCCAGCAGCTTAGCAAACAGGGGAGGGGAGCTGTTTTTT.

This rearrangement joins TRBV19 to TRBJ1-6; D possibly corresponds to TRBD1 (5 bases). The CDR3 extends over 14 amino acids. In germline, CDR1 is LNHDA, CDR2 SQIVND (reference sequence). V was shortened by 8 bases and J by 2 bases, with 10 bases between the two germline ends. The CDR3 DNA is TGTGCCAGTGCCCTGACAGCCTATAATTCACCCCTCCACTTT. Encoded protein: CASALTAYNSPLHF.

The rearrangement links TRBV3-1 (or the pseudogene TRBV3-2) to TRBJ2-1; D is unresolved. Germline V CDR1 and CDR2: LGHDT, YNNKEL (reference sequence). This CDR3 has 12 residues. Trimming left V 3 bases short and J 4 bases short, with 4 bases between. The CDR3 nucleotides read TGTGCCAGCAGCCATGGATACAATGAGCAGTTCTTC. This gives the protein CASSHGYNEQFF.

The chain combines TRBV12-3 or TRBV12-4 with TRBJ1-5, with 7 bases that match TRBD1. CDR3 size: 13 residues. The V gene end was trimmed by 0 bases and the J gene end by 8 bases; junction bases not matched to a gene: 1. CDR3 bases: TGTGCCAGCAGTTTAGCCACAGGGGAGCCCCAGCATTTT. This sequence encodes CASSLATGEPQHF.

The CDR3 sequence: CASSGGPPWVEKLFF. The CDR3 DNA follows: TGTGCCAGCAGCGGGGGACCCCCATGGGTTGAAAAACTGTTTTTT. This rearrangement joins TRBV7-9 to TRBJ1-4; TRBD1 is a possible D gene (5 bases). With 5 bases removed from V and 7 bases from J, the gap between germline ends came to 17 bases. The germline V gene encodes CDR1 SEHNR and CDR2 FQNEAQ (reference sequence). This CDR3 has 15 amino acids.

The chain employs TRBV21-1 and TRBJ2-7; the DNA was not compared with TRBD2, the D call given in the table. TRBV21-1 is a listed pseudogene. CDR3 size: 14 residues. The CDR3 nucleotides read TGTGCCAGCAGCAAAGGGGCGGAACTAGGAGGGCAGTACTTC. It specifies CASSKGAELGGQYF.